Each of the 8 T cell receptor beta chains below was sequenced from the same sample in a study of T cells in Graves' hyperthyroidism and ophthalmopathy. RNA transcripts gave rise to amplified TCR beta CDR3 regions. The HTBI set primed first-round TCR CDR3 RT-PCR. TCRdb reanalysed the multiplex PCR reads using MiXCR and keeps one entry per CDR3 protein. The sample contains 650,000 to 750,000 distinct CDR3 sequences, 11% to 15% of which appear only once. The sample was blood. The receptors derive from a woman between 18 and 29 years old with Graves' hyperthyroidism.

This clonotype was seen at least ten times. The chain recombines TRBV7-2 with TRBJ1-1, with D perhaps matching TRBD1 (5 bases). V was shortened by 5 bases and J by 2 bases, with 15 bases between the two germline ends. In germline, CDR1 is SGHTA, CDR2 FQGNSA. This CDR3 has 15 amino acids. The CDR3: CASSPRQGGNTEAFF. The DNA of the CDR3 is TGTGCCAGCAGCCCGCGGCAGGGAGGCAACACTGAAGCTTTCTTT.

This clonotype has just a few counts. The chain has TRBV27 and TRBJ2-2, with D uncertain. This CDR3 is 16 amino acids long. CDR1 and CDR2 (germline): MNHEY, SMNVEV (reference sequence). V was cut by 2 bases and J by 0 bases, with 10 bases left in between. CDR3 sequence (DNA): TGTGCCAGCAGTTTAATATCCCTGGCGAACACCGGGGAGCTGTTTTTT. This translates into CASSLISLANTGELFF.

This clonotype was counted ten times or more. Here the CDR3 reads CAWSNTRTRGVNYNEQFF. As DNA, the CDR3 is TGTGCCTGGAGTAATACAAGAACGAGGGGAGTAAACTACAATGAGCAGTTCTTC. V is TRBV30 and J is TRBJ2-1; D is possibly TRBD1 or TRBD2 (5 bases each). Germline V lookup: CDR1 GTSNPN, CDR2 SVGIG (reference sequence). CDR3 length: 18 amino acids. V was trimmed by 2 bases and J by 3 bases, leaving 23 bases between them. Full variable domain (rest looked up from reference TRBV30 and TRBJ2-1): SQTIHQWPATLVQPVGSPLSLECTVEGTSNPNLYWYRQAAGRGLQLLFYSVGIGQISSEVPQNLSASRPQDRQFILSSKKLLLSDSGFYLCAWSNTRTRGVNYNEQFFGPGTRLTVL.

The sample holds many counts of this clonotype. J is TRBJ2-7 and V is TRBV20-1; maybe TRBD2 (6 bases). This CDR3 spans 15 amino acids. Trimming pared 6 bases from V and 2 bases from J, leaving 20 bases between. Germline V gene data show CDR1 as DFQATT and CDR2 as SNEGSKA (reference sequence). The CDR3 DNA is TGCAGTGCCGAACGACTAAGCCCGGGGGCCTACGAGCAGTACTTC. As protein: CSAERLSPGAYEQYF.

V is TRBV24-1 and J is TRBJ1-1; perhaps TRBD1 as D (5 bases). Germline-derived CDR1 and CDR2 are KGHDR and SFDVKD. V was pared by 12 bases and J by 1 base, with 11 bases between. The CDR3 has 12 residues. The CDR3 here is CAVQGWNTEAFF. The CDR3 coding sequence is TGTGCCGTCCAGGGTTGGAACACTGAAGCTTTCTTT.

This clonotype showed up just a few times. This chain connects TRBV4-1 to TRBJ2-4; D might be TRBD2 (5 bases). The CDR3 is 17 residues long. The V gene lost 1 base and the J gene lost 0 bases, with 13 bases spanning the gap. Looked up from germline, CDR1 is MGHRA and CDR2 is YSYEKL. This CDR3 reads CASSQGKEVLAKNIQYF. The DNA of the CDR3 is TGCGCCAGCAGCCAAGGGAAGGAGGTCCTAGCCAAAAACATTCAGTACTTC.

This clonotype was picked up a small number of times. DNA of the CDR3: TGCAGCGTTGCCGACAGGGAGGGCCCCTTACTCTATGGCTACACCTTC. This sequence encodes CSVADREGPLLYGYTF. The chain is built from TRBV29-1 and TRBJ1-2, with TRBD1 identical over 7 bases. This CDR3 has 16 amino acids. Trimming at V came to 4 bases and at J to 4 bases, leaving 15 bases not matched to a gene. Per the germline V gene, CDR1 is SQVTM and CDR2 is ANQGSEA. Filled out from reference TRBV29-1 and TRBJ1-2, the complete variable domain reads SAVISQKPSRDICQRGTSLTIQCQVDSQVTMMFWYRQQPGQSLTLIATANQGSEATYESGFVIDKFPISRPNLTFSTLTVSNMSPEDSSIYLCSVADREGPLLYGYTFGSGTRLTVV.

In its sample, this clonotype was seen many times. The CDR3 loop is CASSLTRPSYEQYF. CDR3 in DNA: TGTGCCAGCAGCTTAACGAGGCCCTCCTACGAGCAGTACTTC. The rearrangement joins TRBV7-8 to TRBJ2-7, with D unresolved. Trimming shortened V by 2 bases and J by 0 bases, and 8 bases separated the two germline ends. CDR1 and CDR2 from the germline V gene are SGHVS and FQNEAQ. This CDR3 contains 14 residues.